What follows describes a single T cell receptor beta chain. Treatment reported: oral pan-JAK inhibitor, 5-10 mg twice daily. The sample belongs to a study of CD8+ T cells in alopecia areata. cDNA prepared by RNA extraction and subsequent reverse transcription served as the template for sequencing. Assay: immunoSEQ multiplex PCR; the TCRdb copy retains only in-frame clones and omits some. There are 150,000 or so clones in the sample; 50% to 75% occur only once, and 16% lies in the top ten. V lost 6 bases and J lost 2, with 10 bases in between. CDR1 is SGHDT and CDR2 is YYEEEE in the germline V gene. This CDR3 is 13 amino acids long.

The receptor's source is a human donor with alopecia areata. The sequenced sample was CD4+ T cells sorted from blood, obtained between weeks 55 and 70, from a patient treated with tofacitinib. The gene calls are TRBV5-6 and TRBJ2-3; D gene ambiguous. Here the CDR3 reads CASTVQITDTQYF. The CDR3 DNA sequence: TGTGCCAGCACTGTACAAATCACAGATACGCAGTATTTT.